A single sample is the source of the 29 T cell receptor beta chains below, sequenced in a study of blood T cells in healthy people across ages. Through a sample-barcoded 5' primer and a J-beta primer mix, a second PCR was run for roughly 6 to 12 cycles. TCRdb reprocessed the 5' RACE reads with MiXCR, giving one entry per CDR3 protein. This table has 910,000 or so distinct CDR3 sequences, around 54% appearing once. Sequencing was done on a sample of blood. Every receptor here comes from a woman aged 55-75 years in good health.

This clonotype has only one observation. The chain recombines TRBV10-3 with TRBJ1-2; TRBD1 agrees at 8 bases. The length of the CDR3 is 15 residues. After removal of 4 bases from V and 6 bases from J, the junction contained 10 bases not matched to a gene. Germline V gene lookup returns CDR1 ENHRY and CDR2 SYGVKD. Here the CDR3 DNA reads TGTGCCATCAGTGCCCAGGACAGGGCCAGAGATGGCTACACCTTC. Amino acid sequence: CAISAQDRARDGYTF.

This clonotype was recorded at least ten times. V usage is TRBV2 and J usage is TRBJ2-3, with D possibly being TRBD1 (5 bases). V gave up 2 bases and J gave up 1 base, with 28 bases separating them. CDR1 is SNHLY and CDR2 is FYNNEI in the germline V gene. There are 21 residues in the CDR3. The CDR3 nucleotides are TGTGCCAGCAGTGAAAGCAAAGCCCATAAGGCTCAGGGTCGGGGCACAGATACGCAGTATTTT. Its protein product is CASSESKAHKAQGRGTDTQYF.

This chain uses TRBV7-9 with TRBJ2-3; TRBD2 might be the D (5 bases). Germline lookup yields CDR1 SEHNR and CDR2 FQNEAQ (reference sequence). CDR3 size: 15 residues. The germline V and J ends were trimmed by 1 base and 4 bases, with 12 bases remaining between them. CDR3 sequence (DNA): TGTGCCAGCAGCTTAGGAGGGTGGCTCGCAGATACGCAGTATTTT. It specifies CASSLGGWLADTQYF. Full variable domain (outside the CDR3, taken from reference TRBV7-9 and TRBJ2-3): DTGVSQNPRHKITKRGQNVTFRCDPISEHNRLYWYRQTLGQGPEFLTYFQNEAQLEKSRLLSDRFSAERPKGSFSTLEIQRTEQGDSAMYLCASSLGGWLADTQYFGPGTRLTVL.

In this sample, this clonotype turned up a few times. CDR3 residues: CASSQGILAGGYNEQFF. The CDR3, as DNA: TGCGCCAGCAGCCAGGGAATTCTAGCGGGGGGATACAATGAGCAGTTCTTC. This chain connects TRBV4-1 to TRBJ2-1, with 11 positions matching TRBD2. There are 17 residues in the CDR3. Germline CDR1 and CDR2: MGHRA and YSYEKL. Trimming at V came to 3 bases and at J to 4 bases, leaving 8 bases not matched to a gene.

The chain carries TRBV7-8 and TRBJ2-5; 10 bases align to TRBD2. J lost 5 bases, V lost 5 bases, and 5 bases had no gene match. Germline values: CDR1 SGHVS, CDR2 FQNEAQ. The CDR3 has 14 amino acids. CDR3 protein: CASSPTAGGETQYF. DNA for the CDR3: TGTGCCAGCAGCCCGACAGCGGGAGGGGAGACCCAGTACTTC. Using reference TRBV7-8 and TRBJ2-5 for the parts outside the CDR3, the full variable domain is GAGVSQSPRYKVAKRGQDVALRCDPISGHVSLFWYQQALGQGPEFLTYFQNEAQLDKSGLPSDRFFAERPEGSVSTLKIQRTQQEDSAVYLCASSPTAGGETQYFGPGTRLLVL.

The genes are TRBV7-2 and TRBJ2-6; D is perhaps TRBD2 (5 bases). Looked up from germline, CDR1 is SGHTA and CDR2 is FQGNSA. The CDR3 spans 16 residues. V was clipped by 1 base and J by 0 bases, with 7 bases between them. CDR3 residues: CASSLEGSSGANVLTF. The CDR3 bases are TGTGCCAGCAGCTTAGAAGGGAGCTCTGGGGCCAACGTCCTGACTTTC.

This clonotype was counted between two and nine times. V and J are TRBV20-1 and TRBJ2-7, with D perhaps TRBD2 (6 bases). Trimming took 3 bases from V and 2 from J, leaving 14 bases between them. The CDR3 extends over 14 amino acids. Germline loops: CDR1 DFQATT, CDR2 SNEGSKA (reference sequence). CDR3 protein: CSASQLAYPYEQYF. The DNA for the CDR3 is TGCAGTGCTAGTCAACTAGCATACCCCTACGAGCAGTACTTC.

The chain joins TRBV7-9 to TRBJ1-5, with D possibly matching TRBD1 (6 bases). Germline values: CDR1 SEHNR, CDR2 FQNEAQ (reference sequence). CDR3 length equals 15 residues. The V end lost 4 bases, the J end lost 1 base, and 11 bases lay between the germline ends. The chain's CDR3 is CASSSGDWSNQPQHF. The CDR3, as DNA: TGTGCCAGCAGCTCAGGGGATTGGAGCAATCAGCCCCAGCATTTT.

V gene TRBV7-9 combines with J gene TRBJ2-7, with D possibly being TRBD2 (6 bases). Germline loops: CDR1 SEHNR, CDR2 FQNEAQ (reference sequence). The CDR3 spans 15 residues. The V gene lost 4 bases and the J gene lost 2 bases, with 15 bases spanning the gap. CDR3 DNA sequence: TGTGCCAGCAGCTCCTCCAAGGCGGGACCCTACGAGCAGTACTTC. It codes for CASSSSKAGPYEQYF. The full variable domain, completed using reference TRBV7-9 and TRBJ2-7, is DTGVSQNPRHKITKRGQNVTFRCDPISEHNRLYWYRQTLGQGPEFLTYFQNEAQLEKSRLLSDRFSAERPKGSFSTLEIQRTEQGDSAMYLCASSSSKAGPYEQYFGPGTRLTVT.

This clonotype was counted between two and nine times. This rearrangement joins TRBV6-6 to TRBJ2-5; D gene ambiguous. The end of the DNA fits TRBJ2-7 better, so the J call may be wrong. The CDR3 sequence is 12 residues long. Germline values: CDR1 MNHNY, CDR2 SVGAGI (reference sequence). CDR3 residues: CASSYSLNEQYF. The CDR3 bases are TGTGCCAGCAGTTACTCGCTCAACGAGCAGTACTTC.

The chain is built from TRBV6-6 and TRBJ2-3, with D perhaps matching TRBD2 (5 bases). The V gene's germline CDR1 is MNHNY and CDR2 SVGAGI (reference sequence). Trimming shortened V by 6 bases and J by 0 bases, and 10 bases separated the two germline ends. The CDR3 runs 14 residues. The CDR3, as DNA: TGTGCCAGCAGCTCGACTACTAGCACAGATACGCAGTATTTT. The encoded protein is CASSSTTSTDTQYF.

This chain's CDR3 is CSASPIRGRGSSYNEQYF. In DNA form, the CDR3 reads TGCAGTGCTAGCCCCATTCGGGGGAGAGGGAGCTCCTACAATGAGCAGTACTTC. The V and J genes are TRBV20-1 and TRBJ2-1, with a tentative D call TRBD2 (6 bases). The DNA end is a closer match to TRBJ2-7, so the J assignment may be wrong. The CDR3 length is 18 residues. CDR1 is DFQATT, CDR2 SNEGSKA, per germline (reference sequence).

V and J are TRBV5-1 and TRBJ1-2; D uncertain. Per the germline V gene, CDR1 is SGHRS and CDR2 is YFSETQ. The germline V and J ends were trimmed by 5 bases and 7 bases, with 21 bases remaining between them. CDR3 length: 15 amino acids. CDR3 DNA: TGCGCCAGCAGAACTTCCCGGGATGGTAAGGGTGGCTACACCTTC. Residues: CASRTSRDGKGGYTF. Full variable domain (rest looked up from reference TRBV5-1 and TRBJ1-2): KAGVTQTPRYLIKTRGQQVTLSCSPISGHRSVSWYQQTPGQGLQFLFEYFSETQRNKGNFPGRFSGRQFSNSRSEMNVSTLELGDSALYLCASRTSRDGKGGYTFGSGTRLTVV.

The chain couples TRBV20-1 to TRBJ2-7, with 8 bases that match TRBD2. V dropped 5 bases and J dropped 2; count of bases not matched to a gene: 11. The CDR3 loop spans 15 amino acids. The germline V gene has CDR1 DFQATT and CDR2 SNEGSKA (reference sequence). The CDR3 DNA is TGCAGTGCTGGGGCGCGGGGGGTAGGAGCCTACGAGCAGTACTTC. Its protein product is CSAGARGVGAYEQYF.

With regard to this clonotype: This may stem from a read error, because a much larger clone lies one nucleotide away. The chain recombines TRBV5-5 with TRBJ2-4, with D possibly being TRBD1 (5 bases). V was trimmed by 2 bases and J by 6 bases, leaving 12 bases between them. Germline V CDR1 and CDR2: SGHKS, YYEKEE (reference sequence). The CDR3 contains 14 residues. The CDR3 loop is CASSFRAEANIQYF. The CDR3 DNA sequence: TGTGCCAGCAGCTTCAGGGCAGAGGCAAACATTCAGTACTTC.

Only a few counts were recorded for this clonotype. The chain joins TRBV12-3 or TRBV12-4 to TRBJ1-2; 7 bases map to TRBD1. The length of the CDR3 is 15 residues. The ends lost 6 bases at V and 0 bases at J; junction bases unmatched: 7. CDR3 sequence reads: CASSPWDRANYGYTF. The CDR3 DNA sequence: TGTGCCAGCAGCCCCTGGGACAGAGCTAACTATGGCTACACCTTC.

V usage is TRBV7-2 and J usage is TRBJ2-1, with 11 bases lining up with TRBD2. The CDR3 is made up of 16 amino acids. V shed 2 bases, J shed 9 bases, and the junction held 9 bases outside the gene matches. Germline CDR1 is SGHTA and CDR2 is FQGNSA. CDR3 sequence reads: CASSLSLAGGPSEQFF. The CDR3 DNA reads TGTGCCAGCAGCTTAAGCCTAGCGGGAGGACCTAGTGAGCAGTTCTTC.

The genes are TRBV7-9 and TRBJ2-5, with D possibly matching TRBD2 (6 bases). Germline CDR1 and CDR2: SEHNR and FQNEAQ (reference sequence). The CDR3 spans 14 residues. Trimming cost V 5 bases and J 5 bases, with 15 bases left between them. The CDR3 region has the DNA TGTGCCAGCAGCCACACATTGGAGGGCGAGACCCAGTACTTC. Amino acid sequence: CASSHTLEGETQYF.

The sample holds a few counts of this clonotype. The chain combines TRBV10-3 with TRBJ2-7, with 10 bases that match TRBD1. The CDR3 is made up of 16 amino acids. CDR1 is ENHRY and CDR2 is SYGVKD in the germline V gene. The ends lost 4 bases at V and 0 bases at J; junction bases unmatched: 6. The CDR3 reads CAISGSGTGVSYEQYF. CDR3 DNA: TGTGCCATCAGTGGTTCCGGGACAGGGGTCTCCTACGAGCAGTACTTC.

A single count supports this clonotype. The CDR3 is CASTSEWRGFLYNEQFF. Written as DNA, the CDR3 is TGTGCCAGCACCTCCGAGTGGCGGGGCTTTTTATACAATGAGCAGTTCTTC. J is TRBJ2-1 and V is TRBV28, with D perhaps matching TRBD2 (6 bases). Per germline, CDR1 MDHEN and CDR2 SYDVKM. This CDR3 region has 17 residues. Deletions cut 7 bases from V and 4 bases from J, with 23 bases between.

V and J are TRBV6-2 or TRBV6-3 and TRBJ1-1; D is perhaps TRBD1 (6 bases). Germline V gene lookup returns CDR1 MNHEY and CDR2 SVGEGT. Trimming took off 8 bases at V and 5 bases at J, with 12 bases between the two ends. This CDR3 is built from 12 residues. CDR3 loop: CASGRGRTEAFF. CDR3 sequence (DNA): TGTGCCAGCGGCAGGGGACGGACTGAAGCTTTCTTT.

This clonotype was counted between two and nine times. The genes are TRBV10-3 and TRBJ2-7, with 7 bases that match TRBD2. Germline values: CDR1 ENHRY, CDR2 SYGVKD. This CDR3 has 14 residues. V was clipped by 3 bases and J by 3 bases; unmatched bases: 5. CDR3 protein: CAISDTTGGYEQYF. CDR3 in DNA: TGTGCCATCAGTGACACCACGGGGGGCTACGAGCAGTACTTC.

The J gene is TRBJ2-1, the V gene TRBV20-1; D possibly corresponds to TRBD2 (6 bases). The CDR3 length is 13 residues. The germline V and J ends were trimmed by 3 bases and 9 bases, with 15 bases remaining between them. The V gene's germline CDR1 is DFQATT and CDR2 SNEGSKA (reference sequence). The CDR3 nucleotides are TGCAGTGCTAGCGGGAGTTTGGGATCTGAGCAGTTCTTC. Translation: CSASGSLGSEQFF.

The V and J genes are TRBV2 and TRBJ2-1, with D hard to call. From germline, CDR1 is SNHLY and CDR2 FYNNEI. The CDR3 loop spans 14 amino acids. Trimming left V 8 bases short and J 7 bases short, with 18 bases between. The DNA of the CDR3 is TGTGCCAGCGGGGAAGAGGTAGTGGCAAATGAGCAGTTCTTC. It specifies CASGEEVVANEQFF.

V gene TRBV10-3 combines with J gene TRBJ2-1; D is possibly TRBD1 or TRBD2 (5 bases each). CDR1 and CDR2 (germline): ENHRY, SYGVKD. V lost 11 bases, J lost 2 bases, and 19 bases lay in between. The CDR3 runs 15 residues. In DNA form, the CDR3 reads TGTGCCCGCGGACTCCGGGACGTCCCCTACAATGAGCAGTTCTTC. Amino acid sequence: CARGLRDVPYNEQFF.

The V gene is TRBV5-1, the J gene TRBJ2-7; either TRBD1 or TRBD2 may fit D (5 bases each). The CDR3 is 15 residues long. Trimming cost V 0 bases and J 5 bases, with 15 bases left between them. In germline, CDR1 is SGHRS, CDR2 YFSETQ. The DNA of the CDR3 is TGCGCCAGCAGCTTGGGACCGGGACCCGCCCACGAGCAGTACTTC. Protein product: CASSLGPGPAHEQYF.

This clonotype was observed a single time. J is TRBJ1-5 and V is TRBV4-3, with D perhaps TRBD1 (6 bases). Germline lookup yields CDR1 LGHNA and CDR2 YSLEER. With 4 bases removed from V and 0 bases from J, the gap between germline ends came to 10 bases. CDR3 length equals 15 residues. The CDR3 region has the DNA TGCGCCAGCAGCCGGACAGTTTATAGCAATCAGCCCCAGCATTTT. This sequence encodes CASSRTVYSNQPQHF.

The chain joins TRBV7-9 to TRBJ2-5; D assignment may be TRBD1 or TRBD2 (5 bases each). Germline CDR1 is SEHNR and CDR2 is FQNEAQ (reference sequence). V lost 0 bases and J lost 13, with 27 bases in between. This CDR3 has 17 amino acids. CDR3 amino acids: CASSLAVGGIVQNIRYF. CDR3 bases: TGTGCCAGCAGCTTAGCGGTTGGGGGTATAGTCCAAAACATTCGGTACTTC. Looking up the rest from reference TRBV7-9 and TRBJ2-5 gives the full variable domain: DTGVSQNPRHKITKRGQNVTFRCDPISEHNRLYWYRQTLGQGPEFLTYFQNEAQLEKSRLLSDRFSAERPKGSFSTLEIQRTEQGDSAMYLCASSLAVGGIVQNIRYFGPGTRLLVL.

This chain connects TRBV6-1 to TRBJ2-3; the D gene is possibly TRBD2 (7 bases). CDR1 is MNHNS, CDR2 SASEGT, per germline. Trimming left V 7 bases short and J 0 bases short, with 26 bases between. The CDR3 spans 19 residues. As DNA, the CDR3 is TGTGCCAGCATTGGGGGGGTCTTCTTTAGGGGGAGTAGCACAGATACGCAGTATTTT. As protein: CASIGGVFFRGSSTDTQYF.